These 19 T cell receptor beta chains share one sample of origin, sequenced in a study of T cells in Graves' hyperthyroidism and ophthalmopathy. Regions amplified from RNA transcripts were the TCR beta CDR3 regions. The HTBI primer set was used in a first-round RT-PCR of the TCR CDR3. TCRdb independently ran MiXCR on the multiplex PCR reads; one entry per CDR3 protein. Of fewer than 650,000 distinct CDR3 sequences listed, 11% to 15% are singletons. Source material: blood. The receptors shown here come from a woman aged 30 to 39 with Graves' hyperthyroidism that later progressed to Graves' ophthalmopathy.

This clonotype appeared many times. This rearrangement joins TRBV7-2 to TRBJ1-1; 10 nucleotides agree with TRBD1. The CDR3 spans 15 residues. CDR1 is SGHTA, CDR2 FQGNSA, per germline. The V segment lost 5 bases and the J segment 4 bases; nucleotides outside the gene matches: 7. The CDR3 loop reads CASSRDRGSVTEAFF. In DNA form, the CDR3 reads TGTGCCAGCAGCCGGGACAGGGGATCAGTCACTGAAGCTTTCTTT.

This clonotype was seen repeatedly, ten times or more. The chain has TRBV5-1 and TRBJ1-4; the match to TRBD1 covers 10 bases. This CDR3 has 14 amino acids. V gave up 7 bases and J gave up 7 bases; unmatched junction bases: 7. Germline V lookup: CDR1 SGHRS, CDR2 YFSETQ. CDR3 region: CASRSGQGSEKLFF. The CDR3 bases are TGCGCCAGCCGCTCGGGACAGGGGAGTGAAAAACTGTTTTTT.

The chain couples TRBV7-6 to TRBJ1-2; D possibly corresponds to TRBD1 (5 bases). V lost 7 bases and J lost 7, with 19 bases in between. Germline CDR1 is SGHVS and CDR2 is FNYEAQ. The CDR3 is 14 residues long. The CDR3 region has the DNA TGTGCCAGCACCCCGACGGGGGAGCCTGGTGGCTACACCTTC. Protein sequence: CASTPTGEPGGYTF.

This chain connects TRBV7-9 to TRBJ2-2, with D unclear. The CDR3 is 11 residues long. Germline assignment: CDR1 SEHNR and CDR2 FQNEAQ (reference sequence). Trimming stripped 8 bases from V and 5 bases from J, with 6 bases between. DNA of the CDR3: TGTGCCAGCTATAGTACCGGGGAGCTGTTTTTT. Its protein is CASYSTGELFF.

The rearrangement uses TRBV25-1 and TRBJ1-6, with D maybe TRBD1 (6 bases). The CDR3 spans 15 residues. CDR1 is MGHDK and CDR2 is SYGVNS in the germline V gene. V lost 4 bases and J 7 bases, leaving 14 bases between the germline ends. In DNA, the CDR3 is TGTGCCAGCAGTGGGCTTGAGGGGGTCAATTCACCCCTCCACTTT. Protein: CASSGLEGVNSPLHF. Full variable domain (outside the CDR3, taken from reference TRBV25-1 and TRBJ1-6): EADIYQTPRYLVIGTGKKITLECSQTMGHDKMYWYQQDPGMELHLIHYSYGVNSTEKGDLSSESTVSRIRTEHFPLTLESARPSHTSQYLCASSGLEGVNSPLHFGNGTRLTVT.

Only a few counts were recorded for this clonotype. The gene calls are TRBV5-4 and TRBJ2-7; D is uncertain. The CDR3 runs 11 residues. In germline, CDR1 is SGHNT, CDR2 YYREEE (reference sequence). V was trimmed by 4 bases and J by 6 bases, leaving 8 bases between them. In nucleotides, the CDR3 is TGTGCCAGCAGCGCGGACGGCGAGCAGTACTTC. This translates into CASSADGEQYF.

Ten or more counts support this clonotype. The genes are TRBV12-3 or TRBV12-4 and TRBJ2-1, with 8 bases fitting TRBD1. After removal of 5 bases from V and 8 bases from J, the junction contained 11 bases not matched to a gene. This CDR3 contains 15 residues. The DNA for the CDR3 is TGTGCCAGCAGTGTTACCGGGACAGGTGGCGATGAGCAGTTCTTC. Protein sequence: CASSVTGTGGDEQFF.

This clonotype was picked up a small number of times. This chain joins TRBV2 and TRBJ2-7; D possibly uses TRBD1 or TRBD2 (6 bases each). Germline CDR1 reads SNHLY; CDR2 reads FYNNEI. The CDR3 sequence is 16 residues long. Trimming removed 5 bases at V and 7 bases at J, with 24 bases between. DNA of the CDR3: TGTGCCAGCAGTTACTTGGGGCGGGACACACGGGGGGAGCAGTACTTC. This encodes CASSYLGRDTRGEQYF.

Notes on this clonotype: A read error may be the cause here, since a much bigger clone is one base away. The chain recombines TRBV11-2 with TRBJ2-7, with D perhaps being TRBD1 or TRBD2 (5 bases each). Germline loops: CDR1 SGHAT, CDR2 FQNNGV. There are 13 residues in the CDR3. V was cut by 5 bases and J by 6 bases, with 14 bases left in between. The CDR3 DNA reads TGTGCCAGCAGCATTCAGGGTGGAGGCGAGCAGTACTTC. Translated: CASSIQGGGEQYF.

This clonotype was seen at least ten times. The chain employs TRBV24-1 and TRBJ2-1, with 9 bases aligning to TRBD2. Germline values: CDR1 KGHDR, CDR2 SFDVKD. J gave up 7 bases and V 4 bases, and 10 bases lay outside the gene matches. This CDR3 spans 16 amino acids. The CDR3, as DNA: TGTGCCACCAGTGACCCTATAGCGGGAGCGATAAATGAGCAGTTCTTC. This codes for CATSDPIAGAINEQFF.

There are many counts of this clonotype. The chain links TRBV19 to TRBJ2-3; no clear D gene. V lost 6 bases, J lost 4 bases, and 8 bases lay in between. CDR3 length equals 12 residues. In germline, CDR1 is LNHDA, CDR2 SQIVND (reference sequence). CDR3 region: CASSELSDTQYF. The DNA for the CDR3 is TGTGCCAGTAGCGAGCTGTCAGATACGCAGTATTTT.

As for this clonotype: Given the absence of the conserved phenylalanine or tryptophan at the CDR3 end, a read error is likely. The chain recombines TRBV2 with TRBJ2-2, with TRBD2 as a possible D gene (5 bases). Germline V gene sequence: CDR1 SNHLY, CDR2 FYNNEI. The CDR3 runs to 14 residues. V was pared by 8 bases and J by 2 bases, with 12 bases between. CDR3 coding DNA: TGTGCCAGCGATCGAGGGATCAACACCGGGGAGCTGTTTTCT. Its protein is CASDRGINTGELFS.

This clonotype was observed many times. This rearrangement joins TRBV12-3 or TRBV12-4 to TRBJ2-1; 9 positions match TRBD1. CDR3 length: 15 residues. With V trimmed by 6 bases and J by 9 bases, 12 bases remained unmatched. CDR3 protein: CASSNRDRDGGEQFF. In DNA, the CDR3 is TGTGCCAGCAGCAACCGGGACAGGGACGGGGGTGAGCAGTTCTTC.

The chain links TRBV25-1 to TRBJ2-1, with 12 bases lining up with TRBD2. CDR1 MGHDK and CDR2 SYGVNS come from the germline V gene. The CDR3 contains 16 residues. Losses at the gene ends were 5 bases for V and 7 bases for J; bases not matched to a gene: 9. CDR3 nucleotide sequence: TGTGCCAGCAGTCCCCCCAGACTAGCGGGAGTAAATGAGCAGTTCTTC. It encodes CASSPPRLAGVNEQFF. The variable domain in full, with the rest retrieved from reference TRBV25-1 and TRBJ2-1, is EADIYQTPRYLVIGTGKKITLECSQTMGHDKMYWYQQDPGMELHLIHYSYGVNSTEKGDLSSESTVSRIRTEHFPLTLESARPSHTSQYLCASSPPRLAGVNEQFFGPGTRLTVL.

CDR3 bases: TGTGCCAGCACTTCCCTGGTTCAGGGGATGCGGGAAAAACTGTTTTTT. Translating it yields CASTSLVQGMREKLFF. The rearrangement joins TRBV27 to TRBJ1-4; weak D call: TRBD1 (6 bases). V was cut by 7 bases and J by 8 bases, with 23 bases left in between. This CDR3 spans 16 amino acids. The germline gives CDR1 MNHEY, CDR2 SMNVEV (reference sequence).

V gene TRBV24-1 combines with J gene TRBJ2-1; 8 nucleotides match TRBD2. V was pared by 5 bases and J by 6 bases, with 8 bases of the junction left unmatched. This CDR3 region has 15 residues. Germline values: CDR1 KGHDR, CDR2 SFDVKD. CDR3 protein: CATSGARLAGNEQFF. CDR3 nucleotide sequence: TGTGCCACCAGTGGTGCCCGGCTAGCGGGCAATGAGCAGTTCTTC.

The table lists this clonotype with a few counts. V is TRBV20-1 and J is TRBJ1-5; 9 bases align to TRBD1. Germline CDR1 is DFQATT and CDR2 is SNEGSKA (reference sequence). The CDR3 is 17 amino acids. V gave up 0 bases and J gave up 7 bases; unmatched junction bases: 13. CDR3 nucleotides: TGCAGTGCTAGAGATAATCACAGAGGACAGGGGAACCAGCCCCAGCATTTT. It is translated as CSARDNHRGQGNQPQHF.

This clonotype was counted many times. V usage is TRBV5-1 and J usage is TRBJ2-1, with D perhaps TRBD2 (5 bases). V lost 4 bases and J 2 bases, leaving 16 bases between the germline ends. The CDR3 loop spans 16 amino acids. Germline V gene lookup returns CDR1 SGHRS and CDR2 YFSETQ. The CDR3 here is CASSRSFSGTYNEQFF. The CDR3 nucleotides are TGCGCCAGCAGCCGTTCGTTCAGCGGCACCTACAATGAGCAGTTCTTC.

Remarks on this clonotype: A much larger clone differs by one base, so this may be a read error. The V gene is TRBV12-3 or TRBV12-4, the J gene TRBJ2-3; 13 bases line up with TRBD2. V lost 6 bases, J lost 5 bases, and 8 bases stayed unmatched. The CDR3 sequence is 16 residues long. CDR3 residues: CASRTLAGGSGDTQYF. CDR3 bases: TGTGCCAGCAGAACACTAGCGGGAGGGTCCGGAGATACGCAGTATTTT.